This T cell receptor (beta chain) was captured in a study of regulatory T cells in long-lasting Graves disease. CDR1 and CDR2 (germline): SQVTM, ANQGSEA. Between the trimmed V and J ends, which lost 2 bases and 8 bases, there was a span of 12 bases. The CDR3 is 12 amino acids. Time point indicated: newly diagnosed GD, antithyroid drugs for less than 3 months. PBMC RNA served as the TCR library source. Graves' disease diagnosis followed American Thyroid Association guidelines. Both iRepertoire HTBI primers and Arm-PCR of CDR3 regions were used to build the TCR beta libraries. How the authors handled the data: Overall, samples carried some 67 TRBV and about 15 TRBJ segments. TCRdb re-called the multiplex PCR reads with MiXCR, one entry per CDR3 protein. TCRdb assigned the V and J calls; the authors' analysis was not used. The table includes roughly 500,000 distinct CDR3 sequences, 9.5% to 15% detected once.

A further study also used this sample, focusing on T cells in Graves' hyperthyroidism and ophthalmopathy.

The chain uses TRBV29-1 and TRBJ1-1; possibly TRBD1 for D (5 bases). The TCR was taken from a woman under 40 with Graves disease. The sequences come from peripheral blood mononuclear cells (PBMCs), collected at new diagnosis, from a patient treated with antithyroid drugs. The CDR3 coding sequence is TGCAGCGTTGAATTGGGGCGTCCCGAAGCTTTCTTT. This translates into CSVELGRPEAFF.